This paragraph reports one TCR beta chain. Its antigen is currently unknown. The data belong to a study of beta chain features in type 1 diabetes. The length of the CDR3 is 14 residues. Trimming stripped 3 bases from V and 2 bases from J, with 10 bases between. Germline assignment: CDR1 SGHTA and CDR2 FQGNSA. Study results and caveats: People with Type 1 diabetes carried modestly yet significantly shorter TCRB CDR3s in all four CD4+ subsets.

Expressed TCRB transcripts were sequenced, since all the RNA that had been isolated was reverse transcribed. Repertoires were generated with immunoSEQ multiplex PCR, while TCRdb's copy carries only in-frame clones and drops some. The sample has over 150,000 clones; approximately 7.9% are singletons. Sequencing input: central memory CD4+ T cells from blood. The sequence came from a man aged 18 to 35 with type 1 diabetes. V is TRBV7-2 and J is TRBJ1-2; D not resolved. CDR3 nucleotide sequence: TGTGCCAGCAGCTTGCAACAGCAAAACTATGGCTACACCTTC. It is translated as CASSLQQQNYGYTF. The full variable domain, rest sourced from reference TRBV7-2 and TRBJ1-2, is GAGVSQSPSNKVTEKGKDVELRCDPISGHTALYWYRQSLGQGLEFLIYFQGNSAPDKSGLPSDRFSAERTGGSVSTLTIQRTQQEDSAVYLCASSLQQQNYGYTFGSGTRLTVV.